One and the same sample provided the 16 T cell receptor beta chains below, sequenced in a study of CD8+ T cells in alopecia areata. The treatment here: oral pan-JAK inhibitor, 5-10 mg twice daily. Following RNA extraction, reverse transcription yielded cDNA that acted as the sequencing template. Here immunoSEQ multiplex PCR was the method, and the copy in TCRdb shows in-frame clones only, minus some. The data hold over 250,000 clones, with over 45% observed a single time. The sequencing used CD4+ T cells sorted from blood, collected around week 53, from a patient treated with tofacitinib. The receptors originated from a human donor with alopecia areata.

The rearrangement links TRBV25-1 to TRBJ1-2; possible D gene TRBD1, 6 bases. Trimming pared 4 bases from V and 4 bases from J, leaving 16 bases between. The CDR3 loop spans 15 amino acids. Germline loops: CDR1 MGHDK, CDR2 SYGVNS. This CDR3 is CASSAFIGQIYGYTF. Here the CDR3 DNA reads TGTGCCAGCAGTGCCTTCATCGGACAGATCTATGGCTACACCTTC.

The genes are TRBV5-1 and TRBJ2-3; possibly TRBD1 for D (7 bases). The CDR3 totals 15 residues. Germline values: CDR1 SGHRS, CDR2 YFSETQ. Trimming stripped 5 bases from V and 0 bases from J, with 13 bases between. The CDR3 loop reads CASSPEGASTDTQYF. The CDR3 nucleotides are TGCGCCAGCAGTCCGGAGGGGGCGAGCACAGATACGCAGTATTTT.

The CDR3 region is CASSLWGQETQYF. In DNA form, the CDR3 reads TGTGCCAGCAGCTTATGGGGGCAAGAGACCCAGTACTTC. The chain joins TRBV7-2 to TRBJ2-5; D is tentatively TRBD1 or TRBD2 (5 bases each). V lost 2 bases and J 2 bases, leaving 6 bases between the germline ends. The germline V gene has CDR1 SGHTA and CDR2 FQGNSA. The CDR3 is 13 residues long.

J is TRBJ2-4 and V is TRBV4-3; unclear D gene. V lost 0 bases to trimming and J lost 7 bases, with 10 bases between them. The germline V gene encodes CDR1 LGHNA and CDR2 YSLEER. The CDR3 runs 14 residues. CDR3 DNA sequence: TGCGCCAGCAGCCAAGATCCCCACGGGAACATTCAGTACTTC. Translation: CASSQDPHGNIQYF.

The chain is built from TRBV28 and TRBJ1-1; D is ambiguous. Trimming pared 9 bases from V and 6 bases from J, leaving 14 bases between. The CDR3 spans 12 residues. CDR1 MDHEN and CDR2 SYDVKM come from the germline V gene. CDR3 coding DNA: TGTGCCAGTTCCTACGCGGGCTCTGAAGCTTTCTTT. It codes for CASSYAGSEAFF.

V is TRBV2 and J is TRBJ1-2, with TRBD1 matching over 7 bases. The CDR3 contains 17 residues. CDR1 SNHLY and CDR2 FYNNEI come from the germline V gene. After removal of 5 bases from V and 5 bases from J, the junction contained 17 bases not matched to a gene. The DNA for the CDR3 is TGTGCCAGCAGTTCGGGACAGCTGTCCCCAGGGGGGTATGGCTACACCTTC. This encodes CASSSGQLSPGGYGYTF.

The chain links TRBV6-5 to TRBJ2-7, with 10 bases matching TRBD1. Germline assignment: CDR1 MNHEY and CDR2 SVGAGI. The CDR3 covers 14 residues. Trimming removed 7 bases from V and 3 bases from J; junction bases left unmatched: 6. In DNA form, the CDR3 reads TGTGCCAGCACATGGGACAGGGGAGTCTACGAGCAGTACTTC. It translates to CASTWDRGVYEQYF.

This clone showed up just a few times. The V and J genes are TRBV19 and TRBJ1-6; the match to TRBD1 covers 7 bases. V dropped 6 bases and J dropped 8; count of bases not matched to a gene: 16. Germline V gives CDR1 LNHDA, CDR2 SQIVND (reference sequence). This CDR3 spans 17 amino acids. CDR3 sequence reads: CASSPTGQLGYDSPLHF. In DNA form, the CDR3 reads TGTGCCAGTAGCCCGACAGGGCAATTGGGATACGATTCACCCCTCCACTTT. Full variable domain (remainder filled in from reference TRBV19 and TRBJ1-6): DGGITQSPKYLFRKEGQNVTLSCEQNLNHDAMYWYRQDPGQGLRLIYYSQIVNDFQKGDIAEGYSVSREKKESFPLTVTSAQKNPTAFYLCASSPTGQLGYDSPLHFGNGTRLTVT.

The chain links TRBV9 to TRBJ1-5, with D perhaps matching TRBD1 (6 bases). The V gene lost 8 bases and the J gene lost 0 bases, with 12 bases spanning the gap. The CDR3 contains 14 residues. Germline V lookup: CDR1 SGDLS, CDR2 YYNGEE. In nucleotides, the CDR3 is TGTGCCAGTTCGGAGGGACATAGCAATCAGCCCCAGCATTTT. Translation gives CASSEGHSNQPQHF.

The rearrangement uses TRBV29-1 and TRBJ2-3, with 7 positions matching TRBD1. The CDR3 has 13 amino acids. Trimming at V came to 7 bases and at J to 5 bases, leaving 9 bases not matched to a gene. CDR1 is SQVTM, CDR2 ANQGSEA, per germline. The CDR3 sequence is CSAPTGSGDTQYF. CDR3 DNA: TGCAGCGCCCCGACAGGGAGTGGAGATACGCAGTATTTT.

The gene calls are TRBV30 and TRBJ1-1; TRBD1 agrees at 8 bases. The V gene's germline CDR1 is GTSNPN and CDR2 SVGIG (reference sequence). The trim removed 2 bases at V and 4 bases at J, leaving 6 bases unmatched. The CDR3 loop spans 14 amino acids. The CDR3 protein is CAWSHRGSITEAFF. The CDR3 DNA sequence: TGTGCCTGGAGTCACAGGGGGTCGATCACTGAAGCTTTCTTT.

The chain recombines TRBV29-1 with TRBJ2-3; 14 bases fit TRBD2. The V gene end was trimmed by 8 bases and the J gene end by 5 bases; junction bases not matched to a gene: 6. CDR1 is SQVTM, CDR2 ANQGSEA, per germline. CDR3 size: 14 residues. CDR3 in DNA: TGCAGCTTCACCGGGACTAGCGGGGGAGATACGCAGTATTTT. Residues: CSFTGTSGGDTQYF.

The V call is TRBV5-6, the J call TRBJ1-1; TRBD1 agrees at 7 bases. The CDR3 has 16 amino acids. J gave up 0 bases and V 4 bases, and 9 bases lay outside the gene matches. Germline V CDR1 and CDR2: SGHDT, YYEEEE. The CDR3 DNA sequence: TGTGCCAGCAGCCCCGTGACAGGGCTTGTGAACACTGAAGCTTTCTTT. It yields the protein CASSPVTGLVNTEAFF.

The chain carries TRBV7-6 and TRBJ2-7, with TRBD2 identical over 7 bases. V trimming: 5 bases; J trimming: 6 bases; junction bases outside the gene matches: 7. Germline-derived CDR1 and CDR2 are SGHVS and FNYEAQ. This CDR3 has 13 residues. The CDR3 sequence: CASSAGGGAEQYF. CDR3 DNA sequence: TGTGCCAGCAGCGCTGGGGGAGGGGCCGAGCAGTACTTC.

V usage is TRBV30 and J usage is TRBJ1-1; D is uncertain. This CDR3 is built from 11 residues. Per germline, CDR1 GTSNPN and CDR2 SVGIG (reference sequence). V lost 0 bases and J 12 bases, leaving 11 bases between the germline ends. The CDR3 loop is CAWSVGGLTFF. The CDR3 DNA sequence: TGTGCCTGGAGTGTTGGAGGGTTAACTTTCTTT.

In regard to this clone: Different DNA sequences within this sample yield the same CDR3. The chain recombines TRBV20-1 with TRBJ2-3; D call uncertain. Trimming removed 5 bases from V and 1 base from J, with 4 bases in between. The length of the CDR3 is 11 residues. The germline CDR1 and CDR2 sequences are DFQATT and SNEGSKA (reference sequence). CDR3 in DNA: TGCAGTGCTCCTCGCACAGATACGCAGTATTTT. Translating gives CSAPRTDTQYF.